The 3 T cell receptor beta chains reported below all come from one sample, sequenced in a study of blood T cell repertoires in COVID-19. TCRdb keeps only in-frame clones here, not all; method: immunoSEQ multiplex PCR. The sample includes some 190,000 clones, 70% to 90% of them seen just once. Sequencing was carried out using peripheral blood. The receptors here all came from a human donor with active or convalescent COVID-19. The donor label of this sample is uncertain.

The chain has TRBV7-2 and TRBJ2-7, with 7 bases identical to TRBD1. J gave up 2 bases and V 4 bases, and 11 bases lay outside the gene matches. The length of the CDR3 is 16 residues. Germline V gene sequence: CDR1 SGHTA, CDR2 FQGNSA. The CDR3 reads CASSSLAGTATYEQYF. Here the CDR3 DNA reads TGTGCCAGCAGCTCCCTCGCAGGGACAGCAACCTACGAGCAGTACTTC.

The chain joins TRBV7-9 to TRBJ2-3; perhaps TRBD2 as D (6 bases). V was cut by 5 bases and J by 9 bases, with 21 bases left in between. CDR3 length: 15 residues. CDR1 SEHNR and CDR2 FQNEAQ come from the germline V gene (reference sequence). CDR3 DNA sequence: TGTGCCAGCAGCGCTGCTCGGGGGTGGTATGGCACGCAGTATTTT. This translates into CASSAARGWYGTQYF. The complete variable domain, with remaining parts taken from reference TRBV7-9 and TRBJ2-3, reads DTGVSQNPRHKITKRGQNVTFRCDPISEHNRLYWYRQTLGQGPEFLTYFQNEAQLEKSRLLSDRFSAERPKGSFSTLEIQRTEQGDSAMYLCASSAARGWYGTQYFGPGTRLTVL.

This sequence joins TRBV2 and TRBJ2-1; 12 bases match TRBD2. Per the germline V gene, CDR1 is SNHLY and CDR2 is FYNNEI. The CDR3 runs 15 residues. J gave up 8 bases and V 5 bases, and 7 bases lay outside the gene matches. This CDR3 is CASSLGLAGRHEQFF. DNA for the CDR3: TGTGCCAGCAGTTTGGGACTAGCGGGTCGCCATGAGCAGTTCTTC.